A single sample gave rise to the 20 T cell receptor beta chains below, sequenced in a study of CD8 T cells in ankylosing spondylitis (dated by TCRdb to about 2017). The library was produced with 5' RACE. Instrument used: Illumina HiSeq 2500. Clones were called with MiXCR by TCRdb after fastp trimmed the public reads at Q25, and only in-frame beta chains were retained. Each CDR3 protein appears once, grouped with its most common genes and DNA. This sample lists 340,000 or so distinct CDR3 sequences; approximately 15% were detected once. Roughly 0.99% of the sample lies in the top ten. Input material: blood, either unsorted or a sorted T cell fraction (not recorded which). The receptors shown here come from a male donor with ankylosing spondylitis or in good health (not recorded which).

V gene TRBV7-2 combines with J gene TRBJ2-3; 10 nucleotides agree with TRBD2. With V trimmed by 3 bases and J by 1 base, 4 bases remained unmatched. The germline V gene has CDR1 SGHTA and CDR2 FQGNSA. The CDR3 loop spans 16 amino acids. The CDR3 is CASSLTSGPGTDTQYF. The CDR3 nucleotides read TGTGCCAGCAGCTTGACTAGCGGGCCCGGCACAGATACGCAGTATTTT.

The chain couples TRBV14 to TRBJ2-1; 15 bases fit TRBD2. There are 19 residues in the CDR3. The germline V gene has CDR1 SGHDN and CDR2 FVKESK. V shed 3 bases and J 6 bases; nucleotides not matched to a gene: 12. The CDR3 sequence: CASSQRPPGLAGGGNEQFF. The DNA for the CDR3 is TGTGCCAGCAGCCAGAGACCCCCGGGACTAGCGGGGGGAGGCAATGAGCAGTTCTTC. Full variable domain (remainder filled in from reference TRBV14 and TRBJ2-1): EAGVTQFPSHSVIEKGQTVTLRCDPISGHDNLYWYRRVMGKEIKFLLHFVKESKQDESGMPNNRFLAERTGGTYSTLKVQPAELEDSGVYFCASSQRPPGLAGGGNEQFFGPGTRLTVL.

The V gene is TRBV3-1, the J gene TRBJ2-7, with 10 bases that match TRBD2. From germline, CDR1 is LGHDT and CDR2 YNNKEL (reference sequence). The trim removed 2 bases at V and 5 bases at J, leaving 3 bases unmatched. The CDR3 sequence is 14 residues long. The CDR3, as DNA: TGTGCCAGCAGCCAACCTAGCGGGAGCGACGAGCAGTACTTC. Its protein is CASSQPSGSDEQYF.

This clonotype was seen many times. This chain joins TRBV14 and TRBJ1-1; D is unclear. Trimming shortened V by 1 base and J by 6 bases, and 6 bases separated the two germline ends. This CDR3 region has 12 residues. Germline loops: CDR1 SGHDN, CDR2 FVKESK. The CDR3 loop is CASSQGWSEAFF. CDR3 DNA: TGTGCCAGCAGCCAAGGGTGGTCTGAAGCTTTCTTT.

The rearrangement uses TRBV30 and TRBJ2-3; 8 bases agree with TRBD2. Per the germline V gene, CDR1 is GTSNPN and CDR2 is SVGIG (reference sequence). The ends lost 0 bases at V and 6 bases at J; junction bases unmatched: 5. The CDR3 has 14 amino acids. The CDR3 reads CAWSVRGGLDTQYF. CDR3 nucleotide sequence: TGTGCCTGGAGTGTACGGGGGGGCCTCGATACGCAGTATTTT.

Only a few counts were recorded for this clonotype. V is TRBV6-1 and J is TRBJ1-5; D not resolved. CDR1 MNHNS and CDR2 SASEGT come from the germline V gene. The CDR3 consists of 14 residues. V was pared by 3 bases and J by 2 bases, with 8 bases between. The CDR3 region is CASSEWQGNQPQHF. The CDR3 nucleotides are TGTGCCAGCAGTGAGTGGCAGGGCAATCAGCCCCAGCATTTT.

V is TRBV6-1 and J is TRBJ2-7, with 8 bases matching TRBD1. Looked up from germline, CDR1 is MNHNS and CDR2 is SASEGT. Trimming took 11 bases from V and 4 from J; bases not matched to a gene: 25. The CDR3 sequence is 18 residues long. The DNA for the CDR3 is TGTGCCGCATATGACGGGACAGGTGGTGGGGGAGGTAGGTACGAGCAGTACTTC. It codes for CAAYDGTGGGGGRYEQYF.

The rearrangement links TRBV10-3 to TRBJ2-1; no definite D call. With 4 bases removed from V and 7 bases from J, the gap between germline ends came to 8 bases. The CDR3 consists of 12 residues. Germline CDR1 reads ENHRY; CDR2 reads SYGVKD. This CDR3 is CAISGRENEQFF. CDR3 DNA: TGTGCCATCAGTGGCCGAGAAAATGAGCAGTTCTTC.

This chain links TRBV28 with TRBJ1-1, with 7 bases aligning to TRBD1. This CDR3 is built from 14 residues. CDR1 is MDHEN and CDR2 is SYDVKM in the germline V gene. V trimming: 5 bases; J trimming: 3 bases; junction bases outside the gene matches: 6. The CDR3 DNA sequence: TGTGCCAGCAGTCTGACAGGGTCGGACACTGAAGCTTTCTTT. Amino acid sequence: CASSLTGSDTEAFF.

This clonotype was observed a few times. The rearrangement uses TRBV28 and TRBJ2-7; 9 positions agree with TRBD2. Trimming took 8 bases from V and 4 from J; bases not matched to a gene: 9. Germline CDR1 is MDHEN and CDR2 is SYDVKM. The CDR3 has 14 residues. The CDR3 DNA reads TGTGCCAGCGTGGCCGGGACTAGCAAGTACGAGCAGTACTTC. It specifies CASVAGTSKYEQYF.

CDR3 coding DNA: TGCGCCAGCAGCCAAGGACTTTCAGGCTATGGCTACACCTTC. This encodes CASSQGLSGYGYTF. The V call is TRBV4-1, the J call TRBJ1-2, with D unresolved. Germline V gene lookup returns CDR1 MGHRA and CDR2 YSYEKL. CDR3 length: 14 residues. The V end lost 1 base, the J end lost 4 bases, and 10 bases lay between the germline ends.

V and J are TRBV12-3 or TRBV12-4 and TRBJ1-2, with D hard to call. The CDR3 totals 15 residues. V was pared by 5 bases and J by 8 bases, with 21 bases between. This CDR3 is CASSETPHLTMGYTF. DNA for the CDR3: TGTGCCAGCAGTGAGACCCCCCATCTTACTATGGGCTACACCTTC.

The gene calls are TRBV12-3 or TRBV12-4 and TRBJ1-1; no firm D call. CDR3 length: 13 amino acids. V was clipped by 6 bases and J by 3 bases, with 11 bases between them. CDR3 sequence reads: CASSPRGHTEAFF. In DNA, the CDR3 is TGTGCCAGCAGCCCTCGTGGCCACACTGAAGCTTTCTTT.

This clonotype was observed many times. The J gene is TRBJ2-5, the V gene TRBV5-1, with 8 bases aligning to TRBD1. There are 14 residues in the CDR3. After removal of 1 base from V and 5 bases from J, the junction contained 4 bases not matched to a gene. Germline-derived CDR1 and CDR2 are SGHRS and YFSETQ. In DNA, the CDR3 is TGCGCCAGCAGCTTGCAGGGGGCGAGGGAGACCCAGTACTTC. As protein: CASSLQGARETQYF. Variable domain in full (rest from reference TRBV5-1 and TRBJ2-5): KAGVTQTPRYLIKTRGQQVTLSCSPISGHRSVSWYQQTPGQGLQFLFEYFSETQRNKGNFPGRFSGRQFSNSRSEMNVSTLELGDSALYLCASSLQGARETQYFGPGTRLLVL.

In its sample, this clonotype was seen many times. The rearrangement uses TRBV12-3 or TRBV12-4 and TRBJ2-5; TRBD2 agrees at 8 bases. This CDR3 region has 13 residues. Trimming cost V 6 bases and J 4 bases; bases outside gene matches: 4. CDR3 residues: CASSGTSLETQYF. As DNA, the CDR3 is TGTGCCAGCAGCGGGACTAGTCTAGAGACCCAGTACTTC.

About this clonotype itself: At one boundary the junction diverges from the germline segment, which might be a read error. The V and J genes are TRBV10-3 and TRBJ2-1; no clear D. The germline V gene has CDR1 ENHRY and CDR2 SYGVKD. The CDR3 has 15 amino acids. CDR3: CAITETGSIVSEQFF. The CDR3 bases are TGTGCCATCACTGAGACTGGTAGCATTGTCAGCGAGCAGTTCTTC.

This clonotype was seen more than once but under ten times. The chain carries TRBV20-1 and TRBJ2-2; maybe TRBD2 (5 bases). Germline V gene lookup returns CDR1 DFQATT and CDR2 SNEGSKA (reference sequence). The CDR3 is 14 amino acids. V shed 3 bases and J shed 2 bases, with 10 bases lying between them. CDR3 sequence: CSASAEVNTGELFF. As DNA, the CDR3 is TGCAGTGCTAGTGCGGAGGTTAACACCGGGGAGCTGTTTTTT.

This clonotype has a handful of counts. The rearrangement joins TRBV20-1 to TRBJ2-2; 9 bases agree with TRBD1. This CDR3 comprises 16 residues. V lost 6 bases, J lost 6 bases, and 14 bases stayed unmatched. The germline V gene has CDR1 DFQATT and CDR2 SNEGSKA (reference sequence). CDR3 sequence reads: CSALTWGQGGSGELFF. The CDR3 DNA reads TGCAGTGCCCTTACCTGGGGACAGGGAGGATCCGGGGAGCTGTTTTTT.

The V gene is TRBV10-3, the J gene TRBJ1-3; perhaps TRBD1 as D (6 bases). Germline CDR1 reads ENHRY; CDR2 reads SYGVKD. The CDR3 has 14 amino acids. V dropped 0 bases and J dropped 7 bases, with 10 bases sitting between them. CDR3 DNA sequence: TGTGCCATCAGTGAGTCTCAGGGGCGGAACACCATATATTTT. Translated, it gives CAISESQGRNTIYF.

This clonotype came up a few times. The rearrangement joins TRBV7-9 to TRBJ2-2, with 9 bases lining up with TRBD1. The V gene end was trimmed by 8 bases and the J gene end by 6 bases; junction bases not matched to a gene: 7. The CDR3 length is 14 residues. Looked up from germline, CDR1 is SEHNR and CDR2 is FQNEAQ (reference sequence). CDR3 in amino acids: CASELGQGAGELFF. CDR3 DNA: TGTGCCAGCGAATTGGGACAGGGTGCCGGGGAGCTGTTTTTT.